This passage covers 17 T cell receptor beta chains from one sample sequenced in a study of CD8+ T cells in alopecia areata. The treatment denotes: oral pan-JAK inhibitor, 5-10 mg twice daily. The authors extracted RNA and reverse transcribed it into cDNA as the sequencing template. Generated by immunoSEQ multiplex PCR, the TCRdb table keeps only in-frame clones and is missing some. The sample comprises hundreds of thousands of clones, 35% to 40% of which are singletons, and around 0.48% rests with the top ten. The sample consisted of CD4+ T cells sorted from blood, taken around week 30, from a patient treated with tofacitinib. The receptors were sampled from a human donor with alopecia areata.

The DNA of the CDR3 is TGTGCCAGCAGCGGCGAGCTCTATGGCTACACCTTC. It is translated as CASSGELYGYTF. This sequence joins TRBV6-5 and TRBJ1-2, with no clear D. The CDR3 consists of 12 residues. The V gene lost 6 bases and the J gene lost 4 bases, with 9 bases spanning the gap. Germline V gives CDR1 MNHEY, CDR2 SVGAGI.

This clone showed up just a few times. The chain links TRBV10-3 to TRBJ1-2; D is perhaps TRBD1 (6 bases). This CDR3 has 13 residues. Germline CDR1 ENHRY, CDR2 SYGVKD. The CDR3 DNA sequence: TGTGCTTCCTCAGGGGTCGGCCTGTCCGGCTACACCTTC. Its protein is CASSGVGLSGYTF.

This clone has more than one count but fewer than ten. This rearrangement joins TRBV12-2 to TRBJ2-5. TRBV12-2 is a pseudogene segment. This CDR3 contains 15 residues. CDR3 nucleotides: TGTGCAAGTCGCTTCCCCGTCTGGTTCAAAGAGACCCAGTACTTC. This gives the protein CASRFPVWFKETQYF.

The chain has TRBV6-5 and TRBJ1-1; possible D gene TRBD1, 5 bases. The V end lost 2 bases, the J end lost 10 bases, and 17 bases lay between the germline ends. Germline CDR1 and CDR2: MNHEY and SVGAGI. This CDR3 has 14 amino acids. The CDR3 protein is CASSYPGGRSGAFF. DNA for the CDR3: TGTGCCAGCAGTTACCCCGGGGGACGCTCGGGAGCTTTCTTT.

The V and J genes are TRBV4-1 and TRBJ1-5; D gene ambiguous. This CDR3 region has 15 residues. Germline CDR1 is MGHRA and CDR2 is YSYEKL. Trimming cost V 3 bases and J 3 bases, with 12 bases left between them. The CDR3, as DNA: TGCGCCAGCAGCCAGCACGGACTTTCCAATCAGCCCCAGCATTTT. Protein: CASSQHGLSNQPQHF.

This clone was counted a single time. In DNA, the CDR3 is TGTGCCAGCTCACCGGGGGCACTAGTCTACGACGAGCAGTACTTC. Its translation is CASSPGALVYDEQYF. This sequence joins TRBV18 and TRBJ2-7, with D possibly TRBD1 on 6 matching bases. The CDR3 length is 15 residues. V shed 3 bases and J shed 5 bases, with 17 bases lying between them. Germline V gives CDR1 KGHSH, CDR2 LQKENI.

The rearrangement links TRBV5-1 to TRBJ1-1; D unclear. Trimming stripped 3 bases from V and 4 bases from J, with 16 bases between. Germline loops: CDR1 SGHRS, CDR2 YFSETQ. The CDR3 length is 15 residues. The CDR3 DNA follows: TGCGCCAGCAGCTGGTCCGGGGAGTGGGGCACTGAAGCTTTCTTT. Residues: CASSWSGEWGTEAFF. The whole variable domain, filled in from reference TRBV5-1 and TRBJ1-1, reads KAGVTQTPRYLIKTRGQQVTLSCSPISGHRSVSWYQQTPGQGLQFLFEYFSETQRNKGNFPGRFSGRQFSNSRSEMNVSTLELGDSALYLCASSWSGEWGTEAFFGQGTRLTVV.

This clone was detected only a few times. The CDR3 reads CASSYGHTVPNQPQHF. Here the CDR3 DNA reads TGTGCCAGTAGCTACGGACACACTGTACCAAATCAGCCCCAGCATTTT. V and J are TRBV19 and TRBJ1-5; D might be TRBD1 (5 bases). Germline V lookup: CDR1 LNHDA, CDR2 SQIVND (reference sequence). CDR3 length: 16 residues. Trimming shortened V by 6 bases and J by 4 bases, and 19 bases separated the two germline ends.

J is TRBJ2-7 and V is TRBV6-1; D is unclear. Trimming shortened V by 5 bases and J by 3 bases, and 8 bases separated the two germline ends. The CDR3 is made up of 12 amino acids. Germline V gives CDR1 MNHNS, CDR2 SASEGT. CDR3 bases: TGTGCCAGCAGTTCCCCAAACTACGAGCAGTACTTC. This encodes CASSSPNYEQYF.

This clone has only a few counts. This sequence joins TRBV2 and TRBJ2-3; D ambiguous. Per germline, CDR1 SNHLY and CDR2 FYNNEI. V was cut by 0 bases and J by 7 bases, with 8 bases left in between. The length of the CDR3 is 13 residues. The chain's CDR3 is CASSEALRYTQYF. CDR3 bases: TGTGCCAGCAGTGAAGCGCTTCGGTATACGCAGTATTTT.

This clone occurred a few times. The rearrangement joins TRBV5-1 to TRBJ2-4; D may be TRBD1 (6 bases). Germline CDR1 and CDR2: SGHRS and YFSETQ. There are 14 residues in the CDR3. The V end was cut by 3 bases, the J end by 8 bases, with 15 bases between. CDR3 sequence (DNA): TGCGCCAGCAGCTCACAGGGTCGAGCAGACATTCAGTACTTC. Protein product: CASSSQGRADIQYF. Full variable domain (missing parts from reference TRBV5-1 and TRBJ2-4): KAGVTQTPRYLIKTRGQQVTLSCSPISGHRSVSWYQQTPGQGLQFLFEYFSETQRNKGNFPGRFSGRQFSNSRSEMNVSTLELGDSALYLCASSSQGRADIQYFGAGTRLSVL.

CDR3 protein: CASSQDHGYGYTF. The CDR3 region has the DNA TGCGCCAGCAGCCAAGATCACGGCTATGGCTACACCTTC. The chain uses TRBV4-1 and TRBJ1-2; D not certain. The ends were cut back, 0 bases at V and 4 bases at J, with 6 bases in the middle. Looked up from germline, CDR1 is MGHRA and CDR2 is YSYEKL. CDR3 length: 13 amino acids.

This clone has a handful of counts. The V and J genes are TRBV7-2 and TRBJ2-5, with 11 bases that match TRBD2. The trim removed 5 bases at V and 5 bases at J, leaving 4 bases unmatched. The germline gives CDR1 SGHTA, CDR2 FQGNSA. The CDR3 sequence is 14 residues long. CDR3 in amino acids: CASSLGLAGETQYF. CDR3 bases: TGTGCCAGCAGCCTTGGACTAGCGGGCGAGACCCAGTACTTC.

The CDR3 DNA sequence: TGCAGCGTTGAAAGGGCGGGACAATTAGGCTACACCTTC. This encodes CSVERAGQLGYTF. This chain connects TRBV29-1 to TRBJ1-2, with D maybe TRBD1 (6 bases). CDR3 length equals 13 residues. The V end lost 2 bases, the J end lost 8 bases, and 15 bases lay between the germline ends. Germline values: CDR1 SQVTM, CDR2 ANQGSEA.

About this clone itself: Other DNA sequences within the sample encode an identical CDR3. V gene TRBV7-7 combines with J gene TRBJ2-5; 11 nucleotides align to TRBD1. Per germline, CDR1 SSHAT and CDR2 FNYEAQ (reference sequence). CDR3 length: 15 amino acids. V lost 5 bases, J lost 2 bases, and 4 bases stayed unmatched. The CDR3, as DNA: TGTGCCAGCAGCCTGGGACAGGGGGGACAAGAGACCCAGTACTTC. Translating gives CASSLGQGGQETQYF.

The chain joins TRBV7-9 to TRBJ2-2; TRBD1 agrees at 7 bases. Looked up from germline, CDR1 is SEHNR and CDR2 is FQNEAQ (reference sequence). V dropped 3 bases and J dropped 5; count of bases not matched to a gene: 6. The CDR3 is 15 residues long. The CDR3 is CASSFVGQVTGELFF. In DNA form, the CDR3 reads TGTGCCAGCAGCTTCGTCGGACAGGTTACCGGGGAGCTGTTTTTT.

CDR3 nucleotide sequence: TGTGCCAGCAGAGATCAAGAGACCCAGTACTTC. Translated, it gives CASRDQETQYF. V usage is TRBV2 and J usage is TRBJ2-5; no clear D. The germline V gene has CDR1 SNHLY and CDR2 FYNNEI. The CDR3 runs to 11 residues. Trimming removed 6 bases at V and 2 bases at J, with 4 bases between.